A single sample is the source of the 32 T cell receptor beta chains below, sequenced in a study of shared clonotypes between healthy human individuals. Clones were sequenced by immunoSEQ multiplex PCR, and TCRdb holds only the in-frame ones, with some missing. In the table there are approximately 2.4 million clones, around 95% of which are singletons. Sequencing was performed on naive CD4+ T cells sorted from blood. As for subset: CD45RA+ positively selected. The receptors were sampled from a man aged 18 to 29 in good health.

V and J are TRBV10-3 and TRBJ1-3; possibly TRBD1 for D (6 bases). The V gene's germline CDR1 is ENHRY and CDR2 SYGVKD. CDR3 length: 15 residues. Trimming pared 8 bases from V and 4 bases from J, leaving 18 bases between. CDR3 sequence (DNA): TGTGCCATCTCCGCAGGGGTGGATCCGGGAAACACCATATATTTT. Translated, it gives CAISAGVDPGNTIYF.

Here the CDR3 reads CASRRRLAGTDTQYF. The CDR3 DNA reads TGTGCCAGCAGGAGACGACTAGCGGGCACAGATACGCAGTATTTT. The chain uses TRBV6-5 and TRBJ2-3; TRBD2 aligns across 9 bases. V lost 6 bases and J lost 1; bases outside the gene matches: 5. The germline V gene has CDR1 MNHEY and CDR2 SVGAGI. There are 15 residues in the CDR3.

V is TRBV15 and J is TRBJ1-2; D may be TRBD1 (5 bases). Looked up from germline, CDR1 is LNHNV and CDR2 is YYDKDF (reference sequence). V lost 5 bases and J lost 4, with 20 bases in between. This CDR3 comprises 16 residues. CDR3 DNA: TGTGCCACCAGCCAGCCCCAATTGGGACCGATCTATGGCTACACCTTC. Its protein is CATSQPQLGPIYGYTF.

The chain combines TRBV6-1 with TRBJ2-3; TRBD2 might be the D (7 bases). Germline V gene lookup returns CDR1 MNHNS and CDR2 SASEGT. V gave up 7 bases and J gave up 5 bases, with 13 bases separating them. The CDR3 runs to 13 residues. This CDR3 is CASKVGGGDTQYF. In DNA, the CDR3 is TGTGCCAGCAAAGTAGGGGGGGGAGATACGCAGTATTTT.

This chain links TRBV5-4 with TRBJ1-2, with D uncertain. Germline V gene data show CDR1 as SGHNT and CDR2 as YYREEE (reference sequence). This CDR3 has 13 amino acids. V lost 7 bases to trimming and J lost 2 bases, with 12 bases between them. CDR3 nucleotides: TGTGCCAGCCGCCAGCCAGAAAACTATGGCTACACCTTC. Encoded protein: CASRQPENYGYTF.

The chain couples TRBV5-1 to TRBJ1-5; the D is unclear. The V gene's germline CDR1 is SGHRS and CDR2 YFSETQ. Trimming pared 0 bases from V and 3 bases from J, leaving 10 bases between. The CDR3 totals 15 residues. CDR3 sequence: CASSLVSGPNQPQHF. Written as DNA, the CDR3 is TGCGCCAGCAGCTTGGTTTCTGGGCCCAATCAGCCCCAGCATTTT.

CDR3 coding DNA: TGTGCCAGCAGCGCACACCGGGACTCTGACTACGAGCAGTACTTC. It encodes CASSAHRDSDYEQYF. The chain has TRBV11-2 and TRBJ2-7, with a weak D call TRBD2 (6 bases). The CDR3 covers 15 residues. Germline CDR1 SGHAT, CDR2 FQNNGV. V dropped 5 bases and J dropped 3 bases, with 17 bases sitting between them.

The rearrangement uses TRBV13 and TRBJ2-2, with D tentatively TRBD2 (5 bases). Germline loops: CDR1 PRHDT, CDR2 FYEKMQ (reference sequence). V shed 2 bases and J shed 0 bases, with 13 bases lying between them. The CDR3 covers 17 residues. Written as DNA, the CDR3 is TGTGCCAGCAGCTTAAGTCCGACTACCGCGAACACCGGGGAGCTGTTTTTT. It translates to CASSLSPTTANTGELFF.

A word on this clone: Other DNA sequences in the same sample also yield this CDR3. This chain joins TRBV18 and TRBJ2-3; 8 bases are a match to TRBD1. Trimming took 3 bases from V and 3 from J; bases not matched to a gene: 2. The germline V gene encodes CDR1 KGHSH and CDR2 LQKENI. CDR3 size: 14 residues. In DNA form, the CDR3 reads TGTGCCAGCTCACCTGGACAGGGAACAGATACGCAGTATTTT. Encoded protein: CASSPGQGTDTQYF.

The chain is built from TRBV30 and TRBJ2-5; possible D gene TRBD1, 6 bases. This CDR3 region has 13 residues. CDR1 and CDR2 (germline): GTSNPN, SVGIG (reference sequence). V dropped 0 bases and J dropped 11 bases, with 16 bases sitting between them. The CDR3 reads CAWSVKGDSGQYF. CDR3 bases: TGTGCCTGGAGTGTAAAGGGGGATAGTGGGCAGTACTTC.

This chain uses TRBV6-1 with TRBJ2-5, with TRBD2 identical over 13 bases. Germline CDR1 is MNHNS and CDR2 is SASEGT. The CDR3 is 15 residues long. Germline trimming cut 6 bases from V and 5 bases from J; bases unmatched to any gene: 6. The CDR3 DNA follows: TGTGCCAGCAGAGGACTAGCGGGGGTTTGGGAGACCCAGTACTTC. Protein product: CASRGLAGVWETQYF.

This sequence joins TRBV4-3 and TRBJ2-7; D call uncertain. The CDR3 length is 14 residues. Trimming shortened V by 5 bases and J by 1 base, and 12 bases separated the two germline ends. Germline V gene lookup returns CDR1 LGHNA and CDR2 YSLEER. The CDR3 DNA follows: TGCGCCAGCAGCTCATATACGTCGTCCTACGAGCAGTACTTC. This codes for CASSSYTSSYEQYF.

This clone appeared once. The same CDR3 arises from other DNA sequences in this sample as well. V is TRBV14 and J is TRBJ1-5; no firm D call. The V gene lost 1 base and the J gene lost 0 bases, with 1 base spanning the gap. Germline V CDR1 and CDR2: SGHDN, FVKESK. This CDR3 has 13 amino acids. The CDR3 loop reads CASSQGSNQPQHF. The CDR3, as DNA: TGTGCCAGCAGCCAAGGTAGCAATCAGCCCCAGCATTTT.

As concerns this clone: This may stem from a read error, because a much larger clone lies one nucleotide away. Within the sample, other DNA sequences also encode this same CDR3. V and J are TRBV5-4 and TRBJ2-5; unclear D gene. This CDR3 has 11 residues. Germline assignment: CDR1 SGHNT and CDR2 YYREEE (reference sequence). Trimming cost V 2 bases and J 3 bases, with 2 bases left between them. This CDR3 is CASSFKETQYF. The CDR3 region has the DNA TGTGCCAGCAGCTTCAAAGAGACCCAGTACTTC. Full variable domain (rest looked up from reference TRBV5-4 and TRBJ2-5): ETGVTQSPTHLIKTRGQQVTLRCSSQSGHNTVSWYQQALGQGPQFIFQYYREEENGRGNFPPRFSGLQFPNYSSELNVNALELDDSALYLCASSFKETQYFGPGTRLLVL.

The chain employs TRBV28 and TRBJ2-7; the match to TRBD2 covers 13 bases. Trimming took 2 bases from V and 7 from J; bases not matched to a gene: 5. The germline V gene has CDR1 MDHEN and CDR2 SYDVKM. The CDR3 extends over 15 amino acids. The CDR3 DNA follows: TGTGCCAGCAGTTTAGGACTAGCGGGGGTGAAGGAGCAGTACTTC. This translates into CASSLGLAGVKEQYF.

This rearrangement joins TRBV5-1 to TRBJ2-1; D could derive from TRBD1 or TRBD2 (5 bases each). CDR3 length: 16 amino acids. The V and J ends lost 0 bases and 2 bases respectively, with 12 bases between them. Per germline, CDR1 SGHRS and CDR2 YFSETQ. In DNA form, the CDR3 reads TGCGCCAGCAGCTTGGCGGGACGGTTAACCTACAATGAGCAGTTCTTC. This gives the protein CASSLAGRLTYNEQFF.

On this clone: Germline and junction disagree at one end, which may indicate a read error. The genes are TRBV6-1 and TRBJ2-7; tentatively, D is TRBD1 (6 bases). Germline V gene data show CDR1 as MNHNS and CDR2 as SASEGT. The CDR3 contains 11 residues. CDR3 DNA: TGTGCCAGCAGTGATTTCGAGGACAGCCACTTC. Encoded protein: CASSDFEDSHF.

This clone appeared a few times. V is TRBV2 and J is TRBJ2-5; TRBD2 matches 7 bases. CDR1 and CDR2 from the germline V gene are SNHLY and FYNNEI. V trimming: 4 bases; J trimming: 5 bases; junction bases outside the gene matches: 7. CDR3 length equals 14 residues. The CDR3 DNA is TGTGCCAGCAGTGGACGGGGAGGGCTCGAGACCCAGTACTTC. Encoded protein: CASSGRGGLETQYF.

This clone appeared once. The rearrangement joins TRBV30 to TRBJ2-5; tentative D call: TRBD2 (6 bases). In germline, CDR1 is GTSNPN, CDR2 SVGIG (reference sequence). This CDR3 has 14 amino acids. Trimming pared 1 base from V and 1 base from J, leaving 10 bases between. The CDR3 sequence is CAWSELGGQETQYF. CDR3 DNA: TGTGCCTGGAGTGAGCTCGGGGGCCAAGAGACCCAGTACTTC.

Regarding this clone: At the DNA level, this CDR3 is encoded by other sequences in the same sample as well. The rearrangement joins TRBV6-5 to TRBJ1-1; D gene unclear. This CDR3 comprises 12 residues. V lost 6 bases and J 1 base, leaving 6 bases between the germline ends. Looked up from germline, CDR1 is MNHEY and CDR2 is SVGAGI. The CDR3, as DNA: TGTGCCAGCAGCCGGGCGAACACTGAAGCTTTCTTT. Its translation: CASSRANTEAFF.

V is TRBV7-9 and J is TRBJ2-1; 9 bases line up with TRBD1. The CDR3 loop spans 16 amino acids. Germline V gene data show CDR1 as SEHNR and CDR2 as FQNEAQ (reference sequence). The V gene end was trimmed by 4 bases and the J gene end by 5 bases; junction bases not matched to a gene: 9. As DNA, the CDR3 is TGTGCCAGCAGCTCAACAGGGGGCAAGATAGACAATGAGCAGTTCTTC. Translating it yields CASSSTGGKIDNEQFF.

The V and J genes are TRBV7-2 and TRBJ2-7; the D gene could be TRBD1 or TRBD2 (5 bases each). The CDR3 consists of 19 residues. The germline CDR1 and CDR2 sequences are SGHTA and FQGNSA. V lost 4 bases and J lost 4, with 29 bases in between. This CDR3 is CASSSGFRPGTTERYEQYF. The CDR3, as DNA: TGTGCCAGCAGCTCGGGATTCCGACCCGGGACCACCGAGAGATACGAGCAGTACTTC.

V is TRBV6-5 and J is TRBJ1-5; the D is unclear. Per the germline V gene, CDR1 is MNHEY and CDR2 is SVGAGI. Trimming stripped 6 bases from V and 0 bases from J, with 12 bases between. The length of the CDR3 is 15 residues. As DNA, the CDR3 is TGTGCCAGCAGAACGGACCGGCATAGCAATCAGCCCCAGCATTTT. It codes for CASRTDRHSNQPQHF.

This clone was observed a single time. The CDR3 DNA sequence: TGTGCCAGCAGTGGGGTAGCGGGGTACAATGAGCAGTTCTTC. Protein product: CASSGVAGYNEQFF. This chain links TRBV6-1 with TRBJ2-1; 8 nucleotides line up with TRBD2. The CDR3 sequence is 14 residues long. After removal of 4 bases from V and 4 bases from J, the junction contained 3 bases not matched to a gene. CDR1 is MNHNS and CDR2 is SASEGT in the germline V gene.

In DNA, the CDR3 is TGCGCCAGCAGCTTGGGACTAGCGGGAGGAAACATTCAGTACTTC. Translated, it gives CASSLGLAGGNIQYF. The rearrangement joins TRBV5-1 to TRBJ2-4; 13 nucleotides align to TRBD2. J gave up 6 bases and V 0 bases, and 0 bases lay outside the gene matches. Germline values: CDR1 SGHRS, CDR2 YFSETQ. CDR3 length: 15 amino acids.

The V gene is TRBV18, the J gene TRBJ2-3; maybe TRBD1 (6 bases). Per germline, CDR1 KGHSH and CDR2 LQKENI. V was clipped by 2 bases and J by 0 bases, with 12 bases between them. CDR3 length: 16 residues. CDR3 loop: CASSPVMGASTDTQYF. As DNA, the CDR3 is TGTGCCAGCTCACCAGTAATGGGGGCTAGCACAGATACGCAGTATTTT.

This chain links TRBV5-1 with TRBJ2-1, with TRBD2 identical over 8 bases. This CDR3 has 13 residues. V lost 4 bases, J lost 9 bases, and 6 bases stayed unmatched. Germline CDR1 is SGHRS and CDR2 is YFSETQ. The CDR3: CASSGTSPTEQFF. As DNA, the CDR3 is TGCGCCAGCAGCGGGACTAGTCCCACTGAGCAGTTCTTC.

Of note for this clone: A junction boundary mismatches the germline segment, possibly from a read error. The CDR3 is CGTLGGNNEQFF. CDR3 DNA sequence: TGTGGCACCTTAGGGGGTAACAATGAGCAGTTCTTC. The genes are TRBV15 and TRBJ2-1; D possibly corresponds to TRBD1 (6 bases). The CDR3 has 12 residues. The germline V gene encodes CDR1 LNHNV and CDR2 YYDKDF (reference sequence).

Worth noting for this clone: Other DNA sequences in the sample encode the same CDR3. The rearrangement uses TRBV15 and TRBJ2-4; tentative D call: TRBD1 (6 bases). This CDR3 spans 14 amino acids. Germline CDR1 and CDR2: LNHNV and YYDKDF (reference sequence). Trimming removed 3 bases from V and 0 bases from J, with 6 bases in between. Written as DNA, the CDR3 is TGTGCCACCAGCAGGGACAGAGCCAAAAACATTCAGTACTTC. Its translation is CATSRDRAKNIQYF.

The chain couples TRBV18 to TRBJ1-1, with a possible D match to TRBD1 (6 bases). The CDR3 length is 17 residues. Between the trimmed V and J ends, which lost 4 bases and 1 base, there was a span of 19 bases. Per the germline V gene, CDR1 is KGHSH and CDR2 is LQKENI. The CDR3 nucleotides are TGTGCCAGCTCACTCTTGCCTCGGACAGCGCAGAACACTGAAGCTTTCTTT. It translates to CASSLLPRTAQNTEAFF.

This chain links TRBV4-2 with TRBJ2-1; 10 positions match TRBD2. After removal of 0 bases from V and 10 bases from J, the junction contained 12 bases not matched to a gene. Germline V gene lookup returns CDR1 LGHNA and CDR2 YNFKEQ. The CDR3 contains 17 residues. CDR3 coding DNA: TGTGCCAGCAGCCAAGATCTCCCCAGCGGGGGGGCCCGGGAGCAGTTCTTC. Amino acid sequence: CASSQDLPSGGAREQFF.

The chain couples TRBV10-3 to TRBJ1-2; D remains ambiguous. The CDR3 runs 15 residues. The germline V and J ends were trimmed by 7 bases and 5 bases, with 20 bases remaining between them. Germline V gene data show CDR1 as ENHRY and CDR2 as SYGVKD. The CDR3 loop reads CAINRELLTGYGYTF. CDR3 DNA sequence: TGTGCCATCAATCGGGAACTCTTAACGGGGTATGGCTACACCTTC.